The clone carrying this T cell receptor (beta chain) was observed many times. The antigen is undetermined. Making use of molecular barcodes, quantitative 5'-RACE generated TCR beta libraries. TCRdb re-analysed the 5' RACE reads in MiXCR, keeping a single row per CDR3 protein. The sample lists about 160,000 distinct CDR3 sequences; approximately 9% were seen once. This entry comes from a study of CD8 T cells in ankylosing spondylitis. Overall study results and limits: Disease-associated clonotypes exhibited CD8+ identity and were relatively infrequent in peripheral blood. Several highly homologous variants made up a TCR beta motif, and this motif appeared characteristic of ankylosing spondylitis blood.

Germline CDR1 SEHNR, CDR2 FQNEAQ (reference sequence). This CDR3 comprises 15 residues. V was shortened by 5 bases and J by 0 bases, with 13 bases between the two germline ends. V and J are TRBV7-9 and TRBJ1-1, with a possible D match to TRBD1 (6 bases). The sequenced material came from blood, either unsorted or a sorted T cell fraction (not recorded which). This TCR was sampled from a female donor with ankylosing spondylitis or in good health (not recorded which). CDR3 region: CASSQGQGVNTEAFF. The DNA of the CDR3 is TGTGCCAGCAGCCAGGGGCAGGGAGTGAACACTGAAGCTTTCTTT. Filled out from reference TRBV7-9 and TRBJ1-1, the complete variable domain reads DTGVSQNPRHKITKRGQNVTFRCDPISEHNRLYWYRQTLGQGPEFLTYFQNEAQLEKSRLLSDRFSAERPKGSFSTLEIQRTEQGDSAMYLCASSQGQGVNTEAFFGQGTRLTVV.